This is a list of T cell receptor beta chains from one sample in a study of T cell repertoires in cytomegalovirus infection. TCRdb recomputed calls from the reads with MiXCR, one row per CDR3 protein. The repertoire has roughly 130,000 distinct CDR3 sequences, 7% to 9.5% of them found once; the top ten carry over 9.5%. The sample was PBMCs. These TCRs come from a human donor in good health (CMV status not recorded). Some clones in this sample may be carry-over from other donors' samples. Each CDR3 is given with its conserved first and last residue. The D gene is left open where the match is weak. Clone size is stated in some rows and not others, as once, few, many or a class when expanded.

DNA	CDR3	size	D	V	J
TGTGCCACCTCGACGGTGAACTATGGCTACACCTTC	CATSTVNYGYTF	many	-	TRBV2	TRBJ1-2
TGCAGCGTTGGGACCTATGGCACTGAAGCTTTCTTT	CSVGTYGTEAFF	many	-	TRBV29-1	TRBJ1-1
TGTGCCAGCAGCTTAGACAGCGACGAGCAGTACTTC	CASSLDSDEQYF	many	-	TRBV7-6	TRBJ2-7
TGTGCCAGCAGTTCCCGACAGGGGTTTAATGAAAAACTGTTTTTT	CASSSRQGFNEKLFF	many	TRBD1	TRBV12-3/TRBV12-4	TRBJ1-4
TGCGCCAGCAGCTTCCGACAGGGGGCTTATCAAAACACTGAAGCTTTCTTT	CASSFRQGAYQNTEAFF	-	TRBD1	TRBV5-1	TRBJ1-1
TGTGCCAGCAGTTATGGGGCCGAATCCTACGAGCAGTACTTC	CASSYGAESYEQYF	many	-	TRBV6-2/TRBV6-3	TRBJ2-7
TGCAGCGTTCTACTCACGGGGTTGGGAAGCGGTGAAGCTTTCTTT	CSVLLTGLGSGEAFF	few	-	TRBV29-1	TRBJ1-1
TGTGCCAGCAGCCAAGGCAGGGAATTGCCCCAGCATTTT	CASSQGRELPQHF	-	-	TRBV14	TRBJ1-5
TGCGCCAGCAGCTTGCGGGGACAGGGTGGCGGGGAGCTGTTTTTT	CASSLRGQGGGELFF	many	TRBD1	TRBV5-1	TRBJ2-2
TGCGCCAGCAGCCAAGATCCTACGGCCTATGGCTACACCTTC	CASSQDPTAYGYTF	few	-	TRBV4-1	TRBJ1-2
TGTGCCAGCAGTTATCCTAGCGGGGGGACTTTACTCTCCTACAATGAGCAGTTCTTC	CASSYPSGGTLLSYNEQFF	few	TRBD2	TRBV6-2/TRBV6-3	TRBJ2-1
TGTGCCAGCAGTTTCCAAAAGGGGCTCGGGGAGACCCAGTACTTC	CASSFQKGLGETQYF	many	-	TRBV12-3/TRBV12-4	TRBJ2-5
TGTGCCAGCAGCTTAACGGCAGGGGGCGTTTATGGCTACACCTTC	CASSLTAGGVYGYTF	many	TRBD1	TRBV7-2	TRBJ1-2
TGTGCCAGCAGGTGGATGGCCCCCGGAGAAGCTTTCTTT	CASRWMAPGEAFF	many	-	TRBV7-2	TRBJ1-1
TGTGCCAGCAGCTTAGAGGGGCGGGGGGCCCTACGGAACGAGCAGTACTTC	CASSLEGRGALRNEQYF	-	TRBD2	TRBV11-2	TRBJ2-7
TGCAGTGCTCAGACTTTGACTAGCGGGGGGTACGAGCAGTACTTC	CSAQTLTSGGYEQYF	many	TRBD2	TRBV20-1	TRBJ2-7
TGTGCCAGTAGTATAGTCCGACAGCCCCAGCATTTT	CASSIVRQPQHF	-	-	TRBV19	TRBJ1-5
TGTGCCAGCAGTTCCCCGGTTGGCCAAGAGACCCAGTACTTC	CASSSPVGQETQYF	many	-	TRBV28	TRBJ2-5
TGTGCCAGTAGCCACTCAGAGGGATTCTACGAGCAGTACTTC	CASSHSEGFYEQYF	many	-	TRBV19	TRBJ2-7
TGTGCCACCAGTAGGGGTCCCGACTCTGGGGCCAACGTCCTGACTTTC	CATSRGPDSGANVLTF	many	-	TRBV15	TRBJ2-6
TGTGCCACCAGTGAAGGGACAGTTCAAGAGACCCAGTACTTC	CATSEGTVQETQYF	many	TRBD1	TRBV24-1	TRBJ2-5
TGTGCCAGCAGCTTAGAGGCGACCGGTGAAGCTTTCTTT	CASSLEATGEAFF	many	-	TRBV7-2	TRBJ1-1
TGTGCCAGCAGCTTAATAGGGACTACCCACAATGAGCAGTTCTTC	CASSLIGTTHNEQFF	many	TRBD2	TRBV11-1	TRBJ2-1
TGCAGTGCAACCGGGACAGGGGTATATGGCTACACCTTC	CSATGTGVYGYTF	many	TRBD1	TRBV20-1	TRBJ1-2
TGTGCCAGCAGCCAGGACATCGACATGGTGCAGTACTTC	CASSQDIDMVQYF	few	-	TRBV3-1	TRBJ2-7
TGTGCCAGCAGCCTCCTCACTAGCGCTGATACAGATACGCAGTATTTT	CASSLLTSADTDTQYF	few	TRBD2	TRBV6-2/TRBV6-3	TRBJ2-3
TGTGCCAGCAGTTCACCGAGGACAGGGGGGGTTTACGAGCAGTACTTC	CASSSPRTGGVYEQYF	many	TRBD1	TRBV28	TRBJ2-7
TGTGCCAGCAACCTAGCTGAGGGTGATACGCAGTATTTT	CASNLAEGDTQYF	many	-	TRBV7-9	TRBJ2-3
TGTGCCGGTAGCCCACAGGGAGACTATGGCTACACCTTC	CAGSPQGDYGYTF	-	-	TRBV19	TRBJ1-2
TGTGCCAGCTCACTTAGCTGGGACACTGAAGCTTTCTTT	CASSLSWDTEAFF	few	-	TRBV18	TRBJ1-1
TGCAGCGTGGGACAGGCCCAGGGTGAGCAGTACTTC	CSVGQAQGEQYF	-	TRBD1	TRBV29-1	TRBJ2-7
TGTGCCAGCAGCTTGGGACGCCATAACTATGGCTACACCTTC	CASSLGRHNYGYTF	many	-	TRBV7-2	TRBJ1-2
TGCAGCGTTGAAGCCCGGGGGACCCAGGCCGTCACCGGGGAGCTGTTTTTT	CSVEARGTQAVTGELFF	many	-	TRBV29-1	TRBJ2-2
TGTGCCAGTAGTTACTTGAACACTGAAGCTTTCTTT	CASSYLNTEAFF	many	-	TRBV19	TRBJ1-1
TGTGCCAGCAGCGACAATGGACAGGGTAACACTGAAGCTTTCTTT	CASSDNGQGNTEAFF	many	TRBD1	TRBV3-1	TRBJ1-1
TGTGCCAGCAGTTTATCCCCCTCCGGGGGAGGGGAGACCCAGTACTTC	CASSLSPSGGGETQYF	many	TRBD2	TRBV28	TRBJ2-5
TGTGCCAGCAGCTTATGGGGGCAGGGGAACACCGGGGAGCTGTTTTTT	CASSLWGQGNTGELFF	many	-	TRBV7-2	TRBJ2-2